The 3 T cell receptor beta chains below come from one sample, sequenced in a study of OX40 agonist ivuxolimab in advanced cancers. Clones were sequenced by immunoSEQ multiplex PCR, and TCRdb holds only the in-frame ones, with some missing. Seen here are about 75,000 clones, 87% observed once, and the top ten hold 1.3%. The material sequenced was CD4+ or CD8+ T cells sorted from blood, taken in a trial of the OX40 agonist ivuxolimab. The receptors were sampled from an adult with an advanced solid tumor such as melanoma, head and neck, liver or kidney cancer.

This clone showed up just a few times. This CDR3 is also generated by other DNA sequences in the sample. V and J are TRBV29-1 and TRBJ2-1; the D is unclear. V dropped 7 bases and J dropped 5 bases, with 21 bases sitting between them. The CDR3 has 15 amino acids. The V gene's germline CDR1 is SQVTM and CDR2 ANQGSEA. The CDR3, as DNA: TGCAGCGCTAAAATTCACCTCAGGAAAGACAATGAGCAGTTCTTC. This encodes CSAKIHLRKDNEQFF.

This clone has a single count. V is TRBV5-4 and J is TRBJ2-3; 12 bases line up with TRBD2. Trimming at V came to 1 base and at J to 2 bases, leaving 5 bases not matched to a gene. The CDR3 totals 17 residues. Per the germline V gene, CDR1 is SGHNT and CDR2 is YYREEE (reference sequence). The CDR3 nucleotides are TGTGCCAGCAGCTTGAGGCTAGCGGGGGGGCACACAGATACGCAGTATTTT. Its protein product is CASSLRLAGGHTDTQYF.

The CDR3 nucleotides are TGTGCCAGCACCCTGGGGGAAAACTATGGCTACACCTTC. The encoded protein is CASTLGENYGYTF. The chain carries TRBV6-1 and TRBJ1-2; D is perhaps TRBD1 (5 bases). Germline lookup yields CDR1 MNHNS and CDR2 SASEGT. The CDR3 is 13 residues long. Trimming stripped 7 bases from V and 2 bases from J, with 11 bases between.